A selection of T cell receptor beta chains follows, all from one sample in a study of T cells expressing NK-cell markers. TCRdb processed the 5' RACE reads again and assigns one entry to each CDR3 protein, with no DNA. Its table lists roughly 280,000 distinct CDR3 sequences. What was sequenced was blood T cells: a sorted CD56 or NKG2C T cell subset, CD4+ or CD8+ T cells, or bulk PBMC T cells (not recorded which). All receptors come from a man between 18 and 29 years old in good health. Both conserved end residues are part of each CDR3. Fields, in order: V gene, J gene, CDR3 protein.

>TRBV7-2|TRBJ2-7
CASSLKTGTGSYEQYF
>TRBV5-4|TRBJ2-1
CASSLVERVYNEQFF
>TRBV7-3|TRBJ2-1
CASSPTRDARDEQFF
>TRBV6-1|TRBJ1-2
CASTSGQGDYGYTF
>TRBV3-1|TRBJ1-1
CASSVRFGNTEAFF
>TRBV20-1|TRBJ2-7
CSTKRYAEQYF
>TRBV29-1|TRBJ2-3
CSVEGAGSRDTQYF
>TRBV5-1|TRBJ2-5
CASRRAFQETQYF
>TRBV29-1|TRBJ2-3
CSVSAGQHTDTQYF
>TRBV29-1|TRBJ1-1
CSSRAVGTEAFF